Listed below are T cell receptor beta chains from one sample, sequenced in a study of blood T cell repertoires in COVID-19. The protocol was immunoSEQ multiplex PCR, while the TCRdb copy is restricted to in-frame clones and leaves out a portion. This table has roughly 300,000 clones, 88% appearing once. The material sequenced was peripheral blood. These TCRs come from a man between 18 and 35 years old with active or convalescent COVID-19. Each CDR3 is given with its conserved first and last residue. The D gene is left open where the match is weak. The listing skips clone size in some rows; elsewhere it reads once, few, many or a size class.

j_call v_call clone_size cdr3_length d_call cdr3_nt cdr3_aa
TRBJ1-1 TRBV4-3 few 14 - TGCGCCAGCAGCCAGTACCGGGAGAACACTGAAGCTTTCTTT CASSQYRENTEAFF
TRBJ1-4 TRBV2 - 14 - TGTGCCACCCGGTCGGGGGGGGTATATGAAAAACTGTTTTTT CATRSGGVYEKLFF
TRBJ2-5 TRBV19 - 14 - TGTGCCAGTAGTATTGGGGACAAACAAGAGACCCAGTACTTC CASSIGDKQETQYF
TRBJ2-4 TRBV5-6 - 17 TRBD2 TGTGCCAGCCGAAGCGCAGGAGGCGGGGGGGCCAAAAACATTCAGTACTTC CASRSAGGGGAKNIQYF
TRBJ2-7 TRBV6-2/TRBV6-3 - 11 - TGTGCCAGCAGTTATGTTAGCGAGCAGTACTTC CASSYVSEQYF
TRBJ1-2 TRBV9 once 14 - TGTGCCAGCGGAGAACAGGGTTTCGGTTATGGCTACACCTTC CASGEQGFGYGYTF
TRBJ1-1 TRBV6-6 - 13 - TGTGCCAGCAGTTACCTCATAGACAGGGAAGCTTTCTTT CASSYLIDREAFF
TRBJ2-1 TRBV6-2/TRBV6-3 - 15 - TGTGCCAGCAGTTACCCCCCGGAGGCCGTCAATGAGCAGTTCTTC CASSYPPEAVNEQFF
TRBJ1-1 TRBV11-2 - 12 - TGTGCCAGCAGCCTGCCCGGGACTGAAGCTTTCTTT CASSLPGTEAFF
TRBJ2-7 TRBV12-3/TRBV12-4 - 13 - TGTGCCAGCAGTTTCGGTGGGGACAACGAGCAGTACTTC CASSFGGDNEQYF
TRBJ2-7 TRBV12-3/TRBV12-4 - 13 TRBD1 TGTGCCAGCAGCGACAGGGCCGCCTACGAGCAGTACTTC CASSDRAAYEQYF
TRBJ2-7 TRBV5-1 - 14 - TGCGCCAGCAGCTTGGATCAGGGTTCATACGAGCAGTACTTC CASSLDQGSYEQYF
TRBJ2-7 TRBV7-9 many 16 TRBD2 TGTGCCAGCAGCCCAAGCCCTGGGACTAGCTCAAACGAGCAGTACTTC CASSPSPGTSSNEQYF
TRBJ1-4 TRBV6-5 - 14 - TGTGCCAGCAGCCAAGGGGGGGCTGATGAAAAACTGTTTTTT CASSQGGADEKLFF
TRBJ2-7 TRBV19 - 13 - TGTGCCAGTAGTATAGGGCAGGGGGGCGAGCAGTACTTC CASSIGQGGEQYF
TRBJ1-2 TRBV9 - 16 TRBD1 TGTGCCAGCAGCGTAGGATCAGGGGGCGGGTTCTATGGCTACACCTTC CASSVGSGGGFYGYTF
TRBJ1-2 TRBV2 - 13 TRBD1 TGTGCCAGCAGTGACCAGGGGGACTATGGCTACACCTTC CASSDQGDYGYTF
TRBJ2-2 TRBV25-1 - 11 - TGTGCCAGGCAACAGGGAGGGGAGCTGTTTTTT CARQQGGELFF
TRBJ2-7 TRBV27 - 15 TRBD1 TGTGCCAGCAGTTTATCGGGGACAGGGGGGTACGAGCAGTACTTC CASSLSGTGGYEQYF
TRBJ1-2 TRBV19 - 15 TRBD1 TGTGCCAGTAGTATTGGGACAGGGAGCCCGCATGGCTACACCTTC CASSIGTGSPHGYTF
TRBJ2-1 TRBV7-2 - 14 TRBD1 TGTGCCAGCAGCCGGACAGGGTTCCACAATGAGCAGTTCTTC CASSRTGFHNEQFF
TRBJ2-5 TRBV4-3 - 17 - TGCGCCAGCAGCCAGGGCCCCGAGGAGGGGTGGGGAGAGACCCAGTACTTC CASSQGPEEGWGETQYF
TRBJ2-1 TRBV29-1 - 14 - TGCAGCGTTGAAGGCACGGTCTCCTACAATGAGCAGTTCTTC CSVEGTVSYNEQFF
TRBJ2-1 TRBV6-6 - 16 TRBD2 TGTGCCAGCAGTTACTCCCTAGCGGACTCCTACAATGAGCAGTTCTTC CASSYSLADSYNEQFF
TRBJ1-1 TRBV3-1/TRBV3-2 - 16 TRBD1 TGTGCCAGCAGCCCCACCGGGACAGCCTTGAACACTGAAGCTTTCTTT CASSPTGTALNTEAFF
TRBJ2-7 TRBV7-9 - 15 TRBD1 TGTGCCAGCAGCTTACGGGACAGGGGTACGGGCGAGCAGTACTTC CASSLRDRGTGEQYF
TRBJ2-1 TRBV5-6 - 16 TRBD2 TGTGCCAGCAGCTTCGGTGTGCGGGGGGATGTTGGTGAGCAGTTCTTC CASSFGVRGDVGEQFF
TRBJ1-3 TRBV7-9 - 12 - TGTGCCAGCACCCACACCCAGGCCACCATATATTTT CASTHTQATIYF
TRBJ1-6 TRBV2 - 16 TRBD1 TGTGCCAGCAGTCAGGACAGGGGGTCCTATAATTCACCCCTCCACTTT CASSQDRGSYNSPLHF
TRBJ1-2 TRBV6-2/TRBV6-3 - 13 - TGTGCCAGCAGTTACAGAGACACCTATGGCTACACCTTC CASSYRDTYGYTF
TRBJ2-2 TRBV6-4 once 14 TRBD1 TGTGCCAGCAAGGGACAGACGAACACCGGGGAGCTGTTTTTT CASKGQTNTGELFF
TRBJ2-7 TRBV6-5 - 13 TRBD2 TGTGCCAGCACCGGGAGGGTAACTCGCGAGCAGTACTTC CASTGRVTREQYF
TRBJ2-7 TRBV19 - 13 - TGTGCCAGTAGTTATGGCCGCTCCTACGAGCAGTACTTC CASSYGRSYEQYF
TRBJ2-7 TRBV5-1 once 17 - TGCGCCAGCAGCTCAACCCAGGACAGTCGAGTCTCCTACGAGCAGTACTTC CASSSTQDSRVSYEQYF
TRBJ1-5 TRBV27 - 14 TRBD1 TGTGCCAGCAGCCCGGACAGGGGGTGGGGGGCCCAGCATTTT CASSPDRGWGAQHF
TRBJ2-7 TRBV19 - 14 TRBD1 TGTGCCAGTAGTATTCTCGGACAGGGCTACGAGCAGTACTTC CASSILGQGYEQYF
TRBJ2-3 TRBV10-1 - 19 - TGCGCCAGCAGTGAATCAGGGATGGTAGCTGCTACTAGCACAGATACGCAGTATTTT CASSESGMVAATSTDTQYF
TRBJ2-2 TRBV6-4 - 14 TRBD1 TGTGCCAGCAGCCGCGGGACAGGGACCGGGGAGCTGTTTTTT CASSRGTGTGELFF
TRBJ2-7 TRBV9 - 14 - TGTGCCAGCAGCGTAGCCGGGATCTCCTACGAGCAGTACTTC CASSVAGISYEQYF
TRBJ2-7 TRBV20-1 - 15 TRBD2 TGCAGTGCTAGTCTGCTAGCGGACGGCACCTACGAGCAGTACTTC CSASLLADGTYEQYF
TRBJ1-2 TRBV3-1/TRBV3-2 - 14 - TGTGCCAGCAGCTACGAGACACCCAACTATGGCTACACCTTC CASSYETPNYGYTF
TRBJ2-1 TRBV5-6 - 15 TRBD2 TGTGCCAGCAGCCTGACTAGCGGGGACCACAATGAGCAGTTCTTC CASSLTSGDHNEQFF
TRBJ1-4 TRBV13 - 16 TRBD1 TGTGCCAGCAGCTCAGGGGGCGATACAACTAATGAAAAACTGTTTTTT CASSSGGDTTNEKLFF
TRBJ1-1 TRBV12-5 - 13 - TGTGCTAGTGGTTCTCTCGCGGGGCTTGAAGCTTTCTTT CASGSLAGLEAFF
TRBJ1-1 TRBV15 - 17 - TGTGCCACCAGCAGAGATCCAGAGGGTAGGCGTGGCACTGAAGCTTTCTTT CATSRDPEGRRGTEAFF
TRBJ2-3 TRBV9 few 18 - TGTGCCAGCAGCGTAGGGGCTCTGTTCACGGGGGTCACAGATACGCAGTATTTT CASSVGALFTGVTDTQYF
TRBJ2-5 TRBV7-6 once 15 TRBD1 TGTGCCAGCAGCCCCGGGACAGGGGGCGGAGAGACCCAGTACTTC CASSPGTGGGETQYF
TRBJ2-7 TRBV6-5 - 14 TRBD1 TGTGCCAGCAATAACAGGGGGCATGCCCACGAGCAGTACTTC CASNNRGHAHEQYF
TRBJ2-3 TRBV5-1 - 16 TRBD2 TGCGCCAGCAGCTTCCCTAGCGGGGCTAGCACAGATACGCAGTATTTT CASSFPSGASTDTQYF
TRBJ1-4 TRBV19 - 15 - TGTGCCAGTAGTATAGACCTAGGGAGTAATGAAAAACTGTTTTTT CASSIDLGSNEKLFF
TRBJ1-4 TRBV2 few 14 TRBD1 TGTGCCAGCACTCGGGACAGCTATAATGAAAAACTGTTTTTT CASTRDSYNEKLFF
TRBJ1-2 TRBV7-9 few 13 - TGTGCCAGCAGCTTCGACAGACCCTATGGCTACACCTTC CASSFDRPYGYTF
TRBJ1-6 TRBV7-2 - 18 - TGTGCCAGCAGCTTAGATTTCTTCCTGGGGCAAGACAATTCACCCCTCCACTTT CASSLDFFLGQDNSPLHF
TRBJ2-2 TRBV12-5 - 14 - TGTGCTAGTGGTTTACGGGGATCGGGCGGGGAGCTGTTTTTT CASGLRGSGGELFF
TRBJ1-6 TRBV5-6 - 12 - TGTGCCAGCAGCCAGGTCATCGGTAGGCTCCACTTT CASSQVIGRLHF